This TCR beta chain was observed in a study of OX40 agonist ivuxolimab in advanced cancers. At the level of the whole study: Ivuxolimab was a fully human IgG2 agonistic monoclonal antibody targeting the costimulatory receptor OX40 (CD134). Intravenous ivuxolimab was administered to patients every 2 weeks at six dose levels: 0.01, 0.1, 0.3, 1.5, 3 and 10 mg/kg. Of the approximately 50 dose-escalation patients, hepatocellular carcinoma was present in approximately 20, melanoma in roughly 15, renal cell carcinoma in 9 and head and neck cancer in 9. In the dose-escalation cohort, 82.7% of patients were male, and the mean age was approximately 60 years, with a range of roughly 23 to 85. Prior anti-PD-1, anti-PD-L1 or anti-CTLA-4 therapy was permitted, and approximately 42% of dose-escalation patients had received checkpoint inhibitors. Three dose-escalation patients achieved partial responses, one with hepatocellular carcinoma and two with cutaneous melanoma. Peripheral TCRbeta sequencing was intended to test whether TCR sequence diversity was altered and clonal T-cell expansion was caused by ivuxolimab. The paper covers the monotherapy dose-escalation part of the phase I ivuxolimab trial, which included N of about 56 patients. The paper as a whole reports these results and caveats: Low levels of normalized T-cell clonal expansion were also seen in some patients who did not respond. Which antigens the clonally expanded peripheral T cells were specific for was not determined. After ivuxolimab, CD8+ T cells had more expanded clones than CD4+ T cells on average. At doses of 0.1 to 3.0 mg/kg, clonal expansion of both CD4+ and CD8+ blood T cells was observed from baseline to week 6. In partial responders in the 0.1-3.0 mg/kg groups, normalized peripheral clonal expansion was found to be among the lowest, especially among CD8+ T cells.

V lost 4 bases and J lost 3 bases; the stretch between them is 23 bases long. CDR1 and CDR2 were assigned from the germline V gene as SGHRS and YFSETQ. The CDR3 runs 18 residues from the cysteine to the phenylalanine. Here the CDR3 DNA is all that survives: 54 bases in frame from base 1. The trial excluded patients who had a history of autoimmune disease or were on systemic immunosuppression. Peripheral blood for TCR sequencing was collected from all dose cohorts at baseline, on cycle 4 day 1, and on cycle 7 day 1. Samples were obtained from an open-label, multicenter, first-in-human phase I dose-escalation trial of ivuxolimab. Adults with locally advanced or metastatic head and neck squamous cell, hepatocellular, melanoma or renal cell carcinoma were enrolled in the trial. CD4+ and CD8+ T cells were sorted separately from peripheral blood before TCR sequencing. To sequence the TCRbeta CDR3 region, genomic DNA was isolated from the sorted cells. The immunoSEQ Assay was used for sequencing of TCRbeta CDR3 regions. This is the immuneACCESS table as TCRdb keeps it, with only in-frame sequences that have V and J called. A part of the clones is gone; compared with another copy, unresolved V genes explain less than half, and the rest is unexplained. The sample profile shows 80,000 to 100,000 clones; around 86% of them were found once. The ten largest clones take up just over 0.3% of the sample.

On this clone itself: Its antigen has not been determined. No base qualities exist here, and no much larger clone lies one base off it.

The material sequenced was CD4+ or CD8+ T cells sorted from blood, taken in a trial of the OX40 agonist ivuxolimab. The rearrangement joined TRBV5-1 to TRBJ2-4, and perhaps TRBD1 as D gene, on 5 matching bases. The clonotype comes from an adult with an advanced solid tumor such as melanoma, head and neck, liver or kidney cancer. The sequenced DNA is TGCGCCAGCAGCCCGTACTACATGGCAGGGCAATTCAAAAACATTCAGTACTTC. Translated, it reads CASSPYYMAGQFKNIQYF.